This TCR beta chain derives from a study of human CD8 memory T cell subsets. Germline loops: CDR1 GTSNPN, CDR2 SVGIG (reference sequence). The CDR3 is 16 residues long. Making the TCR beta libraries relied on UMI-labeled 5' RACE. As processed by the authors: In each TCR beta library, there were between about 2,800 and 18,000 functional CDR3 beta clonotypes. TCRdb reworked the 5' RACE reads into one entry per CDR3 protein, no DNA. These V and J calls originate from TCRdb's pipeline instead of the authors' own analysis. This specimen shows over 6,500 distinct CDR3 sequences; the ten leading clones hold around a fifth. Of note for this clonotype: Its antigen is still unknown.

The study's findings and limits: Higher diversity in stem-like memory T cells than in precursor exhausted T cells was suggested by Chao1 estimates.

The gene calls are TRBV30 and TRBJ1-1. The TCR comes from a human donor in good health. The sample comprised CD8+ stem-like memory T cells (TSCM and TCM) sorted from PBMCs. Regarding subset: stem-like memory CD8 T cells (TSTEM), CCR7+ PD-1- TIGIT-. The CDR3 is CAWSGSGFRRHTEAFF.